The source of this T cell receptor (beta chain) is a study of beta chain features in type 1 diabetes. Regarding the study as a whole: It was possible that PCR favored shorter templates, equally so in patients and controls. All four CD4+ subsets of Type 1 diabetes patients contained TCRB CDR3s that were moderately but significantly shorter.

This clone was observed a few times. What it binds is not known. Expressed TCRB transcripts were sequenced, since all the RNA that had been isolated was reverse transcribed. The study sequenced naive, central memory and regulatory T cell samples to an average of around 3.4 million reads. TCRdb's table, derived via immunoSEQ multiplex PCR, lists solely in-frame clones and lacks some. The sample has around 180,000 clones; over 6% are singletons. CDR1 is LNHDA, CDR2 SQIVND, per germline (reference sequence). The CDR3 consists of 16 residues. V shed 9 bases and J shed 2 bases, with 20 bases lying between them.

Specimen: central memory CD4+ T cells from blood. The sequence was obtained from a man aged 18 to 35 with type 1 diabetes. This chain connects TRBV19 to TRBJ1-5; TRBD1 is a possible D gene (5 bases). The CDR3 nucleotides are TGTGCCAGCCAACCCCGGGGGGTCCGTGGCAATCAGCCCCAGCATTTT. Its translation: CASQPRGVRGNQPQHF. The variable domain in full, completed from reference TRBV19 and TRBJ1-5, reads DGGITQSPKYLFRKEGQNVTLSCEQNLNHDAMYWYRQDPGQGLRLIYYSQIVNDFQKGDIAEGYSVSREKKESFPLTVTSAQKNPTAFYLCASQPRGVRGNQPQHFGDGTRLSIL.